The 3 T cell receptor beta chains below come from one sample, sequenced in a study of OX40 agonist ivuxolimab in advanced cancers. TCRdb's table, derived via immunoSEQ multiplex PCR, lists solely in-frame clones and lacks some. This table has fewer than 85,000 clones, 90% appearing once. Material: CD4+ or CD8+ T cells sorted from blood, obtained in a trial of the OX40 agonist ivuxolimab. The receptors here all came from an adult with an advanced solid tumor such as melanoma, head and neck, liver or kidney cancer.

Only one count was recorded for this clone. The rearrangement uses TRBV9 and TRBJ2-3, with 11 bases identical to TRBD2. Per the germline V gene, CDR1 is SGDLS and CDR2 is YYNGEE. CDR3 size: 18 residues. J gave up 4 bases and V 0 bases, and 10 bases lay outside the gene matches. The CDR3 loop reads CASSVAVLAGGGSDTQYF. The CDR3 nucleotides read TGTGCCAGCAGCGTAGCTGTCCTAGCGGGAGGCGGGTCAGATACGCAGTATTTT.

The chain joins TRBV4-2 to TRBJ2-3; 9 bases match TRBD2. CDR1 and CDR2 from the germline V gene are LGHNA and YNFKEQ. This CDR3 has 16 residues. After removal of 0 bases from V and 5 bases from J, the junction contained 6 bases not matched to a gene. The CDR3 sequence is CASSQDFGGRGDTQYF. The CDR3, as DNA: TGTGCCAGCAGCCAAGACTTCGGCGGGAGGGGAGATACGCAGTATTTT.

The chain links TRBV9 to TRBJ2-7; tentative D call: TRBD1 (6 bases). Trimming removed 4 bases from V and 1 base from J, with 18 bases in between. From germline, CDR1 is SGDLS and CDR2 YYNGEE. The CDR3 runs 16 residues. CDR3 residues: CASSPQGPGTSYEQYF. In DNA, the CDR3 is TGTGCCAGCAGCCCCCAGGGTCCCGGGACATCCTACGAGCAGTACTTC.